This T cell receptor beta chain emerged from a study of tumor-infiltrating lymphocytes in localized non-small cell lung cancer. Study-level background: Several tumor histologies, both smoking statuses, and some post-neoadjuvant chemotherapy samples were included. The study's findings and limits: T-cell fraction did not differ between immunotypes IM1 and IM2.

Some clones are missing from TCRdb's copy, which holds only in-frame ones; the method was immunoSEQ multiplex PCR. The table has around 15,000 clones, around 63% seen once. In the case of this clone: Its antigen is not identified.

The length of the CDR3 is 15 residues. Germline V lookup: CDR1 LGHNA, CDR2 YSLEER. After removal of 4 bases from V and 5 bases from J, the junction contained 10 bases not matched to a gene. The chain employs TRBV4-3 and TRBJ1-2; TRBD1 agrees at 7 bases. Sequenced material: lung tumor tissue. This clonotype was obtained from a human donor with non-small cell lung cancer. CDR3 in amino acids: CASSRTGTKLYGYTF. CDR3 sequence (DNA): TGCGCCAGCAGCCGGACAGGAACTAAATTATATGGCTACACCTTC.